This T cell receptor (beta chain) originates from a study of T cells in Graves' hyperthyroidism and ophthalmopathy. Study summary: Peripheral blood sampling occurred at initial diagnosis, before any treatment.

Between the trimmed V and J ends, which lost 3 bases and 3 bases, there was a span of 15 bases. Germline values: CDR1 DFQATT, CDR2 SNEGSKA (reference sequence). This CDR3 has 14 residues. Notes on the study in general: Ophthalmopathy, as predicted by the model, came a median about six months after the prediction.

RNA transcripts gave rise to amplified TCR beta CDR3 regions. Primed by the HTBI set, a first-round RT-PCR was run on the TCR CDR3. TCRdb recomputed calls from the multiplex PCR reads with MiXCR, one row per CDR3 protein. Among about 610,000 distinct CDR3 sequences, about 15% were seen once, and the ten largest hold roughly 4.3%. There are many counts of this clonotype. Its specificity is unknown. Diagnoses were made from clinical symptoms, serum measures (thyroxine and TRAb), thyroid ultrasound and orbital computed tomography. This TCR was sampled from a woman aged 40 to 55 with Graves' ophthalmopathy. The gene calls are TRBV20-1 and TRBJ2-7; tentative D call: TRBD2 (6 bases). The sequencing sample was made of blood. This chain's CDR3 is CSARPPRDGYEQYF. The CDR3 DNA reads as TGCAGTGCTAGGCCTCCGCGGGACGGCTACGAGCAGTACTTC.